This T cell receptor beta chain was sequenced in a study of T cells after yellow fever vaccination. A process of 5'RACE template switching, which added a universal primer site and UMIs, was used to make TCR cDNA. One entry per CDR3 protein, called by TCRdb with MiXCR from the 5' RACE reads. The sample carries hundreds of thousands of distinct CDR3 sequences, 9% to 15% recorded once. The origin of this receptor is a man between 25 and 39 years old who received the YFV17D yellow fever vaccine. Sequences were derived from PBMCs, sampled on the day of the yellow fever booster vaccination.

The CDR3 loop reads CASSQEGMGDPSYEQYF. CDR3 nucleotide sequence: TGTGCCAGCAGCCAAGAAGGTATGGGGGATCCTTCCTACGAGCAGTACTTC. The V gene is TRBV4-2, the J gene TRBJ2-7; D might be TRBD1 or TRBD2, each matching 5 bases. Trimming removed 0 bases from V and 1 base from J, with 16 bases in between. CDR1 is LGHNA, CDR2 YNFKEQ, per germline. CDR3 length: 17 residues.